This T cell receptor beta chain was sequenced in a study of blood T cell repertoires in COVID-19. Study in general: Researchers got acute and convalescent COVID-19 samples from the United States, Italy and Spain.

Cohort 3 recovery required two negative PCRs, clearance, or symptom resolution. Trimming removed 0 bases from V and 0 bases from J, with 10 bases in between. The CDR3 spans 17 residues. Germline loops: CDR1 SGDLS, CDR2 YYNGEE. In the authors' workflow: Nucleated cell counts were estimated from reference gene primer amplification. This table comes from immunoSEQ multiplex PCR, and its TCRdb copy is limited to in-frame clones, with some not included. V and J calls plus clone size are reproduced from that table; the DNA served to infer D and trimming. The data hold 150,000 or so clones, with approximately 90% observed a single time.

V is TRBV9 and J is TRBJ1-6, with D possibly being TRBD1 (6 bases). The source is a woman aged 45-65 years who had recovered from COVID-19. Sequencing was carried out using PBMCs or T cells enriched from blood (not recorded which). The chain's CDR3 is CASSVEGGNSYNSPLHF. Here the CDR3 DNA reads TGTGCCAGCAGCGTAGAGGGGGGGAACTCCTATAATTCACCCCTCCACTTT.